Listed below are T cell receptor beta chains from one sample, sequenced in a study of cytomegalovirus exposure and HLA in healthy donors. Clones were sequenced by immunoSEQ multiplex PCR, and TCRdb holds only the in-frame ones, with some missing. The table has 150,000 to 180,000 clones, about 85% seen once. The sample taken for sequencing was PBMCs. The receptors shown here come from a man younger than 45 in good health and CMV-seropositive. Each CDR3 is given with its conserved first and last residue. Fields, in order: V gene, D gene, clone size, J gene, CDR3 protein, CDR3 DNA. A D gene is named only where the DNA matches it firmly. Rows give clone size only sometimes, using once, few, many, or a class for an expanded clone.

TRBV15	-	-	TRBJ1-5	CATSPRLGNQPQHF	TGTGCCACCAGCCCCCGGTTGGGCAATCAGCCCCAGCATTTT
TRBV4-1	-	-	TRBJ1-2	CASSQDPTESFNYGYTF	TGCGCCAGCAGCCAAGATCCGACAGAATCTTTTAACTATGGCTACACCTTC
TRBV27	TRBD1	-	TRBJ1-1	CASSPPTGGEAFF	TGTGCCAGCAGTCCCCCGACAGGGGGTGAAGCTTTCTTT
TRBV7-3	-	-	TRBJ2-3	CASSKGLKTSTDTQYF	TGTGCCAGCAGCAAAGGACTTAAAACTAGCACAGATACGCAGTATTTT
TRBV5-1	TRBD2	once	TRBJ2-1	CASSLVGSGSYNEQFF	TGCGCCAGCAGCTTGGTTGGTAGCGGGAGCTACAATGAGCAGTTCTTC
TRBV25-1	-	few	TRBJ1-1	CASSDRGGRNTEAFF	TGTGCCAGCAGTGATCGGGGAGGGAGGAACACTGAAGCTTTCTTT
TRBV28	-	-	TRBJ1-2	CASSFGLDYGYTF	TGTGCCAGCAGTTTTGGACTGGACTATGGCTACACCTTC
TRBV5-1	TRBD2	-	TRBJ2-3	CASSARGARTDTQYF	TGCGCCAGCAGCGCGCGGGGGGCTCGCACAGATACGCAGTATTTT
TRBV7-6	-	-	TRBJ2-5	CASSPTRGYETQYF	TGTGCCAGCAGCCCCACCCGGGGGTACGAGACCCAGTACTTC
TRBV10-3	TRBD2	-	TRBJ2-1	CATSSASGSNNEQFF	TGTGCCACCTCCTCGGCTAGCGGGAGTAATAATGAGCAGTTCTTC
TRBV7-2	TRBD2	few	TRBJ2-3	CASSSLLAGSDTQYF	TGTGCCAGCAGCTCCCTACTAGCGGGGTCGGATACGCAGTATTTT
TRBV5-4	TRBD2	-	TRBJ2-2	CASSLDLAGAGTGELFF	TGTGCCAGCAGCTTGGACCTAGCGGGAGCGGGAACCGGGGAGCTGTTTTTT
TRBV4-1	TRBD1	-	TRBJ1-4	CASTGADNEKLFF	TGCGCCTCGACAGGGGCCGATAATGAAAAACTGTTTTTT
TRBV27	-	few	TRBJ1-5	CASSSTLTERWQPQHF	TGTGCCAGCAGTTCTACCTTGACAGAAAGATGGCAGCCCCAGCATTTT
TRBV5-8	TRBD1	-	TRBJ2-7	CASSLGQGLYEQYF	TGTGCCAGCAGCTTAGGACAGGGGCTTTACGAGCAGTACTTC
TRBV28	TRBD1	-	TRBJ2-1	CASSPTGADEQFF	TGTGCCAGCAGTCCTACAGGGGCGGATGAGCAGTTCTTC
TRBV19	TRBD2	-	TRBJ2-1	CASSIQRGGYNEQFF	TGTGCCAGTAGTATTCAGCGGGGCGGGTACAATGAGCAGTTCTTC
TRBV7-2	-	-	TRBJ2-2	CASSSGRTNTGELFF	TGTGCCAGCAGCTCAGGGCGTACGAACACCGGGGAGCTGTTTTTT
TRBV2	TRBD2	-	TRBJ2-7	CASSEAGRGSYEQYF	TGTGCCAGCAGTGAAGCAGGGCGGGGGTCCTACGAGCAGTACTTC
TRBV27	-	-	TRBJ1-1	CASSLMWGENTEAFF	TGTGCCAGCAGTTTAATGTGGGGCGAGAACACTGAAGCTTTCTTT
TRBV6-5	-	-	TRBJ1-5	CASSYSEGGNQPQHF	TGTGCCAGCAGTTACTCAGAGGGAGGCAATCAGCCCCAGCATTTT
TRBV11-2	TRBD1	-	TRBJ1-6	CASSPGGQGDWGNSPLHF	TGTGCCAGCAGCCCGGGGGGACAGGGAGATTGGGGTAATTCACCCCTCCACTTT
TRBV10-1	-	-	TRBJ2-3	CASSGGVSDTQYF	TGCGCCAGCAGTGGGGGCGTCTCAGATACGCAGTATTTT
TRBV7-9	-	-	TRBJ2-7	CASSLAQSPRQYF	TGTGCCAGCAGCTTAGCCCAGTCCCCTAGGCAGTACTTC
TRBV5-6	-	-	TRBJ2-1	CATRKADSYNEQFF	TGTGCCACCCGGAAAGCGGATTCCTACAATGAGCAGTTCTTC
TRBV4-2	-	-	TRBJ2-7	CASSQESGQFYEQYF	TGTGCCAGCAGCCAAGAGTCGGGACAATTCTACGAGCAGTACTTC
TRBV30	-	-	TRBJ2-7	CAWSMGAFSYEQYF	TGTGCCTGGAGTATGGGGGCCTTCTCCTACGAGCAGTACTTC
TRBV7-9	TRBD1	-	TRBJ2-7	CASSPGQGTYEQYF	TGTGCCAGCAGCCCCGGACAGGGGACCTACGAGCAGTACTTC
TRBV6-5	TRBD1	-	TRBJ2-7	CASSYGQGPSSYEQYF	TGTGCCAGCAGTTACGGACAGGGGCCTTCCTCCTACGAGCAGTACTTC
TRBV5-6	-	-	TRBJ1-2	CASSEVQVIPPYGYTF	TGTGCCAGCAGCGAAGTACAGGTTATTCCACCGTATGGCTACACCTTC
TRBV27	-	-	TRBJ2-3	CASRPETSTDTQYF	TGTGCCAGCAGACCGGAGACTAGCACAGATACGCAGTATTTT
TRBV25-1	-	few	TRBJ2-4	CASSEDGGGAVQYF	TGTGCCAGCAGTGAAGACGGAGGAGGGGCCGTTCAGTACTTC
TRBV5-6	-	-	TRBJ1-2	CASSLVSSGVYGYTF	TGTGCCAGCAGCTTGGTATCGTCAGGGGTCTATGGCTACACCTTC
TRBV7-2	-	-	TRBJ2-3	CASSPGRTTDTQYF	TGTGCCAGCAGCCCGGGGAGGACCACAGATACGCAGTATTTT
TRBV7-9	-	few	TRBJ2-3	CASSFAGSTDTQYF	TGTGCCAGCAGCTTTGCAGGGAGCACAGATACGCAGTATTTT
TRBV25-1	TRBD1	-	TRBJ2-5	CASSSLGQIQETQYF	TGTGCCAGCAGCTCTTTGGGACAGATCCAAGAGACCCAGTACTTC
TRBV27	TRBD1	-	TRBJ1-3	CASSPITGAISGNTIYF	TGTGCCAGCAGTCCGATCACAGGGGCTATCTCTGGAAACACCATATATTTT